A single sample gave rise to the 14 T cell receptor beta chains below, sequenced in a study of shared clonotypes between healthy human individuals. Here immunoSEQ multiplex PCR was the method, and the copy in TCRdb shows in-frame clones only, minus some. Of about 1 million clones listed, roughly 80% were seen once; the top ten hold approximately 1.5%. Sequencing input: memory CD4+ T cells sorted from blood. Subset given: CD45RA-negative fraction. These receptor sequences come from a man in his late teens or twenties in good health.

This chain joins TRBV2 and TRBJ1-6, with D perhaps matching TRBD1 (6 bases). The CDR3 is 15 residues long. Germline-derived CDR1 and CDR2 are SNHLY and FYNNEI. V was clipped by 6 bases and J by 5 bases, with 14 bases between them. This chain's CDR3 is CASRARQADNSPLHF. The CDR3 coding sequence is TGTGCCAGCAGGGCCCGACAGGCGGATAATTCACCCCTCCACTTT.

The V gene is TRBV27, the J gene TRBJ2-2, with 8 nucleotides matching TRBD1. V lost 0 bases to trimming and J lost 2 bases; unmatched junction nucleotides: 8. CDR1 and CDR2 from the germline V gene are MNHEY and SMNVEV (reference sequence). The CDR3 contains 18 residues. Here the CDR3 DNA reads TGTGCCAGCAGTTTATCGAGTTATGCAGGGGGCAACACCGGGGAGCTGTTTTTT. Protein sequence: CASSLSSYAGGNTGELFF.

In regard to this clone: A read error is possible here, since a much larger clone lies one base away. This sample includes further DNA sequences coding for the same CDR3. The V and J genes are TRBV28 and TRBJ1-4, with TRBD1 matching 9 bases. Germline V lookup: CDR1 MDHEN, CDR2 SYDVKM. Trimming cost V 5 bases and J 2 bases; bases outside gene matches: 3. This CDR3 has 15 amino acids. CDR3 amino acids: CASSETGGTNEKLFF. The CDR3, as DNA: TGTGCCAGCAGTGAGACAGGGGGGACTAATGAAAAACTGTTTTTT.

As regards this clone: A much larger clonotype is one base distant, so this may be a read error. Other DNA variants within this sample encode the same CDR3. The chain combines TRBV2 with TRBJ2-1, with D unclear. Germline loops: CDR1 SNHLY, CDR2 FYNNEI. CDR3 length: 11 residues. The V gene lost 4 bases and the J gene lost 4 bases, with 2 bases spanning the gap. CDR3 region: CASSGYNEQFF. The DNA of the CDR3 is TGTGCCAGCAGTGGTTACAATGAGCAGTTCTTC.

V usage is TRBV5-1 and J usage is TRBJ1-5; no clear D. The CDR3 length is 15 residues. Trimming took off 0 bases at V and 1 base at J, with 8 bases between the two ends. CDR1 is SGHRS, CDR2 YFSETQ, per germline. DNA for the CDR3: TGCGCCAGCAGCTTGGAGGGCAAAAGCAATCAGCCCCAGCATTTT. Protein product: CASSLEGKSNQPQHF.

In its sample, this clone was seen a few times. The chain employs TRBV7-2 and TRBJ2-4; 7 bases match TRBD2. V gave up 3 bases and J gave up 5 bases; unmatched junction bases: 13. CDR1 is SGHTA and CDR2 is FQGNSA in the germline V gene. The CDR3 consists of 17 residues. Written as DNA, the CDR3 is TGTGCCAGCAGCTTTAATGCTATGGCGGGAGAGCAAAACATTCAGTACTTC. Protein: CASSFNAMAGEQNIQYF. The variable domain in full, completed from reference TRBV7-2 and TRBJ2-4, reads GAGVSQSPSNKVTEKGKDVELRCDPISGHTALYWYRQSLGQGLEFLIYFQGNSAPDKSGLPSDRFSAERTGGSVSTLTIQRTQQEDSAVYLCASSFNAMAGEQNIQYFGAGTRLSVL.

The chain has TRBV7-9 and TRBJ1-1, with a possible D match to TRBD1 (5 bases). CDR1 is SEHNR and CDR2 is FQNEAQ in the germline V gene (reference sequence). The CDR3 has 17 residues. V was shortened by 6 bases and J by 1 base, with 21 bases between the two germline ends. Here the CDR3 reads CASSPVGGWTTNTEAFF. The CDR3 DNA reads as TGTGCCAGCAGTCCTGTGGGGGGGTGGACCACGAACACTGAAGCTTTCTTT.

This chain links TRBV9 with TRBJ1-1; unclear D gene. The germline V gene has CDR1 SGDLS and CDR2 YYNGEE. Between the trimmed V and J ends, which lost 3 bases and 1 base, there was a span of 7 bases. The CDR3 extends over 13 amino acids. The CDR3 DNA follows: TGTGCCAGCAGCGACCGGCCGAACACTGAAGCTTTCTTT. This encodes CASSDRPNTEAFF.

In this sample, this clone turned up many times. Other DNA sequences of this sample code for an identical CDR3. The chain links TRBV6-5 to TRBJ1-2; weak D call: TRBD1 (6 bases). CDR3 size: 13 residues. Germline CDR1 reads MNHEY; CDR2 reads SVGAGI. Between the trimmed V and J ends, which lost 2 bases and 6 bases, there was a span of 10 bases. The CDR3 reads CASSYLSGDGYTF. CDR3 DNA sequence: TGTGCCAGCAGTTACCTTTCAGGGGATGGCTACACCTTC.

This clone was found many times. V usage is TRBV15 and J usage is TRBJ1-5; no clear D. Germline V gene sequence: CDR1 LNHNV, CDR2 YYDKDF (reference sequence). This CDR3 comprises 15 residues. V gave up 6 bases and J gave up 0 bases, with 12 bases separating them. CDR3 DNA: TGTGCCACCAGATATGGACGGGATAGCAATCAGCCCCAGCATTTT. Its translation: CATRYGRDSNQPQHF.

The table lists this clone with many counts. This chain links TRBV6-6 with TRBJ1-2; 9 positions match TRBD1. The CDR3 totals 12 residues. V lost 8 bases, J lost 8 bases, and 6 bases stayed unmatched. Germline CDR1 reads MNHNY; CDR2 reads SVGAGI (reference sequence). DNA of the CDR3: TGTGCCAGCGTTTACAGGGGGCAGGGCTACACCTTC. It yields the protein CASVYRGQGYTF.

The chain couples TRBV6-6 to TRBJ2-7, with 7 bases that match TRBD2. Germline V gives CDR1 MNHNY, CDR2 SVGAGI (reference sequence). V shed 2 bases, J shed 2 bases, and the junction held 6 bases outside the gene matches. This CDR3 is 15 amino acids long. CDR3 DNA: TGTGCCAGCAGTTACCCCGGGGGGAGAGCCTACGAGCAGTACTTC. Translating it yields CASSYPGGRAYEQYF.

CDR3 DNA: TGTGCCAGCAGCGCAAGGGGAGAGCAGTACTTC. Its protein product is CASSARGEQYF. The gene calls are TRBV11-2 and TRBJ2-7; possibly TRBD1 for D (5 bases). The germline gives CDR1 SGHAT, CDR2 FQNNGV. The CDR3 runs to 11 residues. V was trimmed by 5 bases and J by 7 bases, leaving 9 bases between them.

V usage is TRBV5-1 and J usage is TRBJ2-1; 9 nucleotides align to TRBD2. V dropped 0 bases and J dropped 5; count of bases not matched to a gene: 9. The CDR3 is 17 amino acids. Germline V lookup: CDR1 SGHRS, CDR2 YFSETQ. The CDR3, as DNA: TGCGCCAGCAGCTTGGCCTTCTCAGCGGGGGGCAACAATGAGCAGTTCTTC. Translation: CASSLAFSAGGNNEQFF.